These 5 T cell receptor beta chains share one sample of origin, sequenced in a study of siplizumab effects on memory and regulatory T cells. The assay was immunoSEQ multiplex PCR, and TCRdb's table has in-frame clones only and misses some. The table has over 15,000 clones, over 45% seen once. Coculture of mixed lymphocyte reaction cells was performed at 37°C for five to six days. Their target antigens are unknown. Sequenced input: CFSE-low (dividing) CD4+ T cells sorted from an allogeneic mixed lymphocyte reaction. These receptors all stem from a human donor in good health; the cells came from an allogeneic mixed lymphocyte reaction.

The chain employs TRBV6-1 and TRBJ1-2; 12 nucleotides align to TRBD1. Trimming removed 5 bases from V and 10 bases from J; junction bases left unmatched: 5. CDR3 length equals 13 residues. Germline CDR1 is MNHNS and CDR2 is SASEGT. CDR3 sequence (DNA): TGTGCCAGCAGTCGATCGGGACAGGGGGCCTACACCTTC. Translated: CASSRSGQGAYTF.

This clone was observed a handful of times. V and J are TRBV7-2 and TRBJ1-2; no clear D gene. Trimming removed 3 bases from V and 0 bases from J, with 8 bases in between. CDR1 is SGHTA and CDR2 is FQGNSA in the germline V gene. The CDR3 totals 14 residues. CDR3 nucleotides: TGTGCCAGCAGCTTTGACGCTTCTAACTATGGCTACACCTTC. Protein: CASSFDASNYGYTF.

A few counts support this clone. The rearrangement uses TRBV19 and TRBJ1-6, with 9 nucleotides matching TRBD1. From germline, CDR1 is LNHDA and CDR2 SQIVND (reference sequence). V trimming: 5 bases; J trimming: 8 bases; junction bases outside the gene matches: 10. CDR3 length equals 16 residues. The CDR3 sequence is CASSSLPGQGDSPLHF. The CDR3 DNA sequence: TGTGCCAGTAGTTCGCTCCCGGGACAGGGCGATTCACCCCTCCACTTT. The full variable domain, rest sourced from reference TRBV19 and TRBJ1-6, is DGGITQSPKYLFRKEGQNVTLSCEQNLNHDAMYWYRQDPGQGLRLIYYSQIVNDFQKGDIAEGYSVSREKKESFPLTVTSAQKNPTAFYLCASSSLPGQGDSPLHFGNGTRLTVT.

This clone was detected only once. This chain connects TRBV28 to TRBJ2-1, with D perhaps TRBD1 (5 bases). The germline CDR1 and CDR2 sequences are MDHEN and SYDVKM. The ends were cut back, 6 bases at V and 6 bases at J, with 6 bases in the middle. CDR3 length equals 11 residues. CDR3 region: CASRRGNEQFF. CDR3 coding DNA: TGTGCCAGCAGAAGGGGCAATGAGCAGTTCTTC.

This clone came up a few times. The rearrangement joins TRBV29-1 to TRBJ2-5; 7 bases are a match to TRBD2. Germline CDR1 reads SQVTM; CDR2 reads ANQGSEA. Losses at the gene ends were 4 bases for V and 5 bases for J; bases not matched to a gene: 10. The CDR3 has 14 amino acids. Here the CDR3 reads CSVAQGGWSETQYF. DNA of the CDR3: TGCAGCGTTGCTCAGGGAGGGTGGTCGGAGACCCAGTACTTC.